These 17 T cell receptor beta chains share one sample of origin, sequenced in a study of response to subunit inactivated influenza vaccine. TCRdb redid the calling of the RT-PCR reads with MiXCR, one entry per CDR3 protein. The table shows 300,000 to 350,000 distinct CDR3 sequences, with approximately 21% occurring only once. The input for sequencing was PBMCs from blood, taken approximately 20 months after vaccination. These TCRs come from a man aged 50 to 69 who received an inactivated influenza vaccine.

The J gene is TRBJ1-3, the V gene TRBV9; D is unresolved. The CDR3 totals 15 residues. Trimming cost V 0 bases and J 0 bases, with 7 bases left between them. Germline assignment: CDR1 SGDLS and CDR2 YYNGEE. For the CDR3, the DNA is TGTGCCAGCAGCGTAGCGCCCAACTCTGGAAACACCATATATTTT. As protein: CASSVAPNSGNTIYF.

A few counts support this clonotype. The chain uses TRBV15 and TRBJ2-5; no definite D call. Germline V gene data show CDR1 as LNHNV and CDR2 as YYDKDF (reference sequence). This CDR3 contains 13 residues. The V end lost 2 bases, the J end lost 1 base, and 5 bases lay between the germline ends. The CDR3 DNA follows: TGTGCCACCAGCAGATCGCGCCAAGAGACCCAGTACTTC. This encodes CATSRSRQETQYF.

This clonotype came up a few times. CDR3 bases: TGTGCCAGCAGCTTAATGGGCCCGACGCTGAACACTGAAGCTTTCTTT. Translation gives CASSLMGPTLNTEAFF. The rearrangement uses TRBV7-9 and TRBJ1-1, with unresolved D. Germline V gene sequence: CDR1 SEHNR, CDR2 FQNEAQ (reference sequence). Trimming took off 2 bases at V and 0 bases at J, with 13 bases between the two ends. This CDR3 is 16 amino acids long.

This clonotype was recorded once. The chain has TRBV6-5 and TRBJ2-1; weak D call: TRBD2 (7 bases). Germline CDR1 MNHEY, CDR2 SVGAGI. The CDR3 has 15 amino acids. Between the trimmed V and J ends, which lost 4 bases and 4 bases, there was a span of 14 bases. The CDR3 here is CASSWDGGPYNEQFF. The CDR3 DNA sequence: TGTGCCAGCAGTTGGGACGGGGGGCCTTACAATGAGCAGTTCTTC.

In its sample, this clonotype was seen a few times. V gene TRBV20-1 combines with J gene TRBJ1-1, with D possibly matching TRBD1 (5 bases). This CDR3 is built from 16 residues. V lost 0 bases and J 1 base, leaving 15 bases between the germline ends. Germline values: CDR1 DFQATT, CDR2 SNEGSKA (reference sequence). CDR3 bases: TGCAGTGCTAGAGACCCCCAGGGACCTGCGAACACTGAAGCTTTCTTT. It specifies CSARDPQGPANTEAFF.

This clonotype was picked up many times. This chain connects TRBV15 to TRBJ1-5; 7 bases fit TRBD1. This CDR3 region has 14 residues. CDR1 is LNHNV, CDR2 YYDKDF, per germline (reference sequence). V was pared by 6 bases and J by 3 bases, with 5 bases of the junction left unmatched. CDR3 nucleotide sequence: TGTGCCACCAGTCGAGACAGGGTCAATCAGCCCCAGCATTTT. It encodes CATSRDRVNQPQHF.

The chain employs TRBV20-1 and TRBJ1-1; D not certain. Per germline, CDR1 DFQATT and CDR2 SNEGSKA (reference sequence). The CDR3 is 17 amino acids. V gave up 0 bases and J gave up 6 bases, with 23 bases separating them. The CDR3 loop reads CSARDTLFPVGRSEAFF. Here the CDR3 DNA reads TGCAGTGCTAGAGATACCCTCTTCCCCGTGGGAAGGTCTGAAGCTTTCTTT.

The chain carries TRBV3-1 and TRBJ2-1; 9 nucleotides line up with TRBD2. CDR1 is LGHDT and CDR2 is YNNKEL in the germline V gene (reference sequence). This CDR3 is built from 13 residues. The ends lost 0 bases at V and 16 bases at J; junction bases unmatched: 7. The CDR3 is CASSQDRASGIFF. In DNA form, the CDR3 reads TGTGCCAGCAGCCAAGATAGGGCTAGCGGGATCTTCTTC.

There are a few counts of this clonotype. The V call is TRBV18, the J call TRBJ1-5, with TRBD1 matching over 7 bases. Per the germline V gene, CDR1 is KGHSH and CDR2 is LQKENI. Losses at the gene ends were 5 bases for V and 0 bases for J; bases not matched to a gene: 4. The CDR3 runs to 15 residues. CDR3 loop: CASSTTGNSNQPQHF. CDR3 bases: TGTGCCAGCTCAACGACAGGGAATAGCAATCAGCCCCAGCATTTT.

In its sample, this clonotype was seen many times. The CDR3: CASSWANNQPQHF. The CDR3 DNA is TGTGCCAGCAGCTGGGCGAACAATCAGCCCCAGCATTTT. This chain uses TRBV7-2 with TRBJ1-5; D is unclear. Trimming left V 4 bases short and J 3 bases short, with 7 bases between. In germline, CDR1 is SGHTA, CDR2 FQGNSA. The CDR3 contains 13 residues.

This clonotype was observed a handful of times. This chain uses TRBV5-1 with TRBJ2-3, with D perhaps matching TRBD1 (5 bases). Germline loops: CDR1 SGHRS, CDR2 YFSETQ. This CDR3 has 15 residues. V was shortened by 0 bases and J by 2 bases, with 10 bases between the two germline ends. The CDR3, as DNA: TGCGCCAGCAGCTTGGCTGCAGGGTTCACAGATACGCAGTATTTT. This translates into CASSLAAGFTDTQYF.

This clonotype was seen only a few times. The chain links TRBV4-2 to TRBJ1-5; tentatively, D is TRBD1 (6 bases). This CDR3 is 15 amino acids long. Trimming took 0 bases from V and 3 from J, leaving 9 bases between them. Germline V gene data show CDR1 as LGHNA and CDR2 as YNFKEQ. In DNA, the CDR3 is TGTGCCAGCAGCCAAGATGGGGACAACAATCAGCCCCAGCATTTT. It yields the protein CASSQDGDNNQPQHF.

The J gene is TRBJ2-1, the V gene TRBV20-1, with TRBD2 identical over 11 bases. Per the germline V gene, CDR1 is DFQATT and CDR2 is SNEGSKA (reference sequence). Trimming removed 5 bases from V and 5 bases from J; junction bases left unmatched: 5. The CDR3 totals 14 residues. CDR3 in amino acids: CSAPTSGRNNEQFF. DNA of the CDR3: TGCAGTGCTCCAACTAGCGGGAGAAACAATGAGCAGTTCTTC.

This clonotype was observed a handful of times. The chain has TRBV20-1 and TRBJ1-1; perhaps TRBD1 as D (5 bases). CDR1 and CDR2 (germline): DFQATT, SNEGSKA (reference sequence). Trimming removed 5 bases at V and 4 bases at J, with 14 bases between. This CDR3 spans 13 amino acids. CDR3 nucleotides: TGCAGTGCTCTCCCGGGGCTCGGCACTGAAGCTTTCTTT. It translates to CSALPGLGTEAFF.

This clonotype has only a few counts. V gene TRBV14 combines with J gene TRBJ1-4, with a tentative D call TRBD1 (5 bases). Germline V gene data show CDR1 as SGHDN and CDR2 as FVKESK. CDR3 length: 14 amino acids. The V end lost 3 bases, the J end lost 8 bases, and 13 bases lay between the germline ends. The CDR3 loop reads CASSQGLTSEKLFF. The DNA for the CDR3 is TGTGCCAGCAGCCAGGGGCTTACGAGCGAAAAACTGTTTTTT.

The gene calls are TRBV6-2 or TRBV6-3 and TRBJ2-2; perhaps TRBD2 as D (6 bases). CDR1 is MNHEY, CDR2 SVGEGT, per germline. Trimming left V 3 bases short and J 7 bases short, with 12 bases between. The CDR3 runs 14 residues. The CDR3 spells CASSYWQGGGELFF. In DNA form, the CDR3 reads TGTGCCAGCAGTTATTGGCAGGGAGGCGGGGAGCTGTTTTTT.

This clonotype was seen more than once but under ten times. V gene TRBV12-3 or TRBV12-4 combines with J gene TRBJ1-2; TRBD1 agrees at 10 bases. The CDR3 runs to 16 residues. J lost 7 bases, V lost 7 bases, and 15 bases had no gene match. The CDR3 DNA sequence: TGTGCCAGCACTCCCCGGGACAGGGGAGTCCCTAGTGGCTACACCTTC. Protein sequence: CASTPRDRGVPSGYTF.